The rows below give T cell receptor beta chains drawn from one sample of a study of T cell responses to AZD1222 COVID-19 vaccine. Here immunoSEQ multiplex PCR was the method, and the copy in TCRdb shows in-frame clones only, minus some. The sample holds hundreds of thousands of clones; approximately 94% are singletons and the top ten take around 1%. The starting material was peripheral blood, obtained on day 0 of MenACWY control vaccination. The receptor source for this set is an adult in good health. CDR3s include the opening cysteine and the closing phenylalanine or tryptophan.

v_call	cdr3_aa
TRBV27	CASNPVMGAYNEQFF
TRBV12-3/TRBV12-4	CASSWGEGTEAFF
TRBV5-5	CASSFEAGSGTQYF
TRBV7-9	CASSSPQTSGVYTGELFF
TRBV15	CATSRSGREIYGYTF
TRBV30	CAWSVGTAVWSNQPQHF
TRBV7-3	CASSSRGAGGELFF
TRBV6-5	CASQQGGTTNEKLFF
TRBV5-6	CASSRYLGTGGRGANVLTF
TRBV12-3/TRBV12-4	CASSFISGPQHF
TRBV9	CASSVDEGRLGYTF
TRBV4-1	CASSPTGGNEQYF
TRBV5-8	CASSSRGGSYNEQFF
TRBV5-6	CASSFMASGGVEQYF
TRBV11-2	CASSLGLGAVYEQYF
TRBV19	CASSSFRENTEAFF
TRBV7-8	CASSVFRDRDPNEQFF
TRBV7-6	CASSQAAGISTMGYTF
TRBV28	CASSPPDYGYTF
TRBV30	CAWSVRGIGGYTF
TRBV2	CASRETGMSEKLFF
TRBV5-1	CASSPGTGRYGYTF
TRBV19	CASSTVMSNQPQHF
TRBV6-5	CASSSVVNTEAFF
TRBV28	CASSLQGGIYEQYF
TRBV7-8	CASSFNPGGGYTF
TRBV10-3	CAISEGLDTEAFF
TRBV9	CASSGGGLDTQYF